The 29 T cell receptor beta chains below were found in one sample sequenced in a study of chemoradiotherapy in HPV16-positive cancers. Produced via immunoSEQ multiplex PCR; TCRdb's table is partial and in-frame only. The sample has about 32,000 clones, approximately 88% seen once. Sequenced here: blood, sampled from a patient who underwent chemoradiotherapy. All receptors come from a human donor with HPV-associated anogenital cancer.

This clone showed up just once. This rearrangement joins TRBV6-1 to TRBJ2-7, with TRBD1 matching 9 bases. The CDR3 is 14 amino acids. With 6 bases clipped from V and 1 base from J, the junction kept 4 bases outside the gene matches. Germline CDR1 and CDR2: MNHNS and SASEGT. This CDR3 is CASRDGTGSYEQYF. The CDR3 DNA sequence: TGTGCCAGCAGGGACGGGACAGGGTCCTACGAGCAGTACTTC.

The chain combines TRBV2 with TRBJ2-1, with 10 bases aligning to TRBD2. V was clipped by 5 bases and J by 0 bases; unmatched bases: 1. Germline assignment: CDR1 SNHLY and CDR2 FYNNEI. CDR3 length: 15 residues. The CDR3 DNA reads TGTGCCAGCAGTCGGACTAGCGGCTCCTACAATGAGCAGTTCTTC. Amino acid sequence: CASSRTSGSYNEQFF. The variable domain in full, with the rest retrieved from reference TRBV2 and TRBJ2-1, is EPEVTQTPSHQVTQMGQEVILRCVPISNHLYFYWYRQILGQKVEFLVSFYNNEISEKSEIFDDQFSVERPDGSNFTLKIRSTKLEDSAMYFCASSRTSGSYNEQFFGPGTRLTVL.

The V gene is TRBV6-5, the J gene TRBJ2-7; the match to TRBD2 covers 8 bases. Germline V gene lookup returns CDR1 MNHEY and CDR2 SVGAGI. The J segment lost 4 bases and the V segment lost 0 bases, leaving 8 bases of the junction unmatched. The CDR3 is 16 residues long. This chain's CDR3 is CASSYSRDSGEYEQYF. CDR3 DNA sequence: TGTGCCAGCAGTTACTCGAGGGATAGCGGGGAGTACGAGCAGTACTTC.

The chain employs TRBV21-1 and TRBJ2-5; the listed D gene, TRBD1, was not tested against the DNA. TRBV21-1 is annotated as a pseudogene. The CDR3 loop spans 14 amino acids. The CDR3 DNA sequence: TGTGCCAGCAGCAGCCGGGACAGACAAGAGACCCAGTACTTC. Protein: CASSSRDRQETQYF.

V gene TRBV5-1 combines with J gene TRBJ2-7; no reliable D call. The CDR3 runs to 13 residues. Germline CDR1 and CDR2: SGHRS and YFSETQ. With 4 bases removed from V and 4 bases from J, the gap between germline ends came to 12 bases. The CDR3 region is CASSRPGFYEQYF. CDR3 sequence (DNA): TGCGCCAGCAGCAGACCCGGGTTTTACGAGCAGTACTTC.

The chain links TRBV4-1 to TRBJ1-1; weak D call: TRBD1 (5 bases). The CDR3 has 14 residues. Trimming left V 8 bases short and J 2 bases short, with 15 bases between. CDR1 and CDR2 (germline): MGHRA, YSYEKL. The CDR3 spells CASRGITANTEAFF. As DNA, the CDR3 is TGCGCCAGCCGGGGGATCACGGCTAACACTGAAGCTTTCTTT.

The chain employs TRBV5-1 and TRBJ1-3; 8 nucleotides line up with TRBD1. The CDR3 spans 15 residues. From germline, CDR1 is SGHRS and CDR2 YFSETQ. Germline trimming cut 0 bases from V and 3 bases from J; bases unmatched to any gene: 2. CDR3 loop: CASSLETGVGNTIYF. In nucleotides, the CDR3 is TGCGCCAGCAGCTTGGAGACAGGGGTTGGAAACACCATATATTTT.

This rearrangement joins TRBV30 to TRBJ1-2, with D perhaps matching TRBD1 (5 bases). The length of the CDR3 is 10 residues. V was shortened by 4 bases and J by 7 bases, with 7 bases between the two germline ends. Germline lookup yields CDR1 GTSNPN and CDR2 SVGIG (reference sequence). The CDR3 DNA reads as TGTGCCTGGAAAGGGGTTGGCTACACCTTC. Translation gives CAWKGVGYTF.

This clone came up a few times. This rearrangement joins TRBV5-8 to TRBJ1-2, with D uncertain. The germline V gene has CDR1 SGHTS and CDR2 YDEGEE. This CDR3 contains 13 residues. V lost 0 bases and J lost 4, with 7 bases in between. In nucleotides, the CDR3 is TGTGCCAGCAGCTTGGGGGGAATCTATGGCTACACCTTC. Translated, it gives CASSLGGIYGYTF.

The rearrangement uses TRBV28 and TRBJ2-4; D call uncertain. The CDR3 extends over 14 amino acids. The ends were cut back, 6 bases at V and 0 bases at J, with 9 bases in the middle. Germline assignment: CDR1 MDHEN and CDR2 SYDVKM. This CDR3 is CASRPGVAKNIQYF. CDR3 nucleotides: TGTGCCAGCAGGCCCGGAGTAGCCAAAAACATTCAGTACTTC.

This clone came up once. Sequence at one end of the junction differs from germline and may be a read error. The same CDR3 is also encoded by other DNA sequences in this sample. The J gene is TRBJ2-3, the V gene TRBV11-3; the D gene is possibly TRBD2 (6 bases). This CDR3 has 15 residues. CDR1 is SGHNT and CDR2 is YENEEA in the germline V gene. CDR3: CASSFSSVSTDTQYF. CDR3 DNA: TGTGCCAGTAGCTTTTCTAGCGTTAGCACAGATACGCAGTATTTT.

This clone has a single count. The chain combines TRBV28 with TRBJ1-1, with a weak D call TRBD1 (5 bases). The V end was cut by 3 bases, the J end by 5 bases, with 13 bases between. The CDR3 totals 14 residues. The germline CDR1 and CDR2 sequences are MDHEN and SYDVKM. The DNA for the CDR3 is TGTGCCAGCAGTTTGGGGGGGACGGTGACTGAAGCTTTCTTT. This sequence encodes CASSLGGTVTEAFF.

This clone was counted between two and nine times. This chain joins TRBV27 and TRBJ2-2; a weak D match, TRBD2 (5 bases). The CDR3 runs 14 residues. Germline assignment: CDR1 MNHEY and CDR2 SMNVEV (reference sequence). Trimming removed 5 bases at V and 5 bases at J, with 12 bases between. The DNA for the CDR3 is TGTGCCAGCAGTCTAGGGCTAGCTACCGGGGAGCTGTTTTTT. Encoded protein: CASSLGLATGELFF.

This chain uses TRBV9 with TRBJ1-2, with 9 bases fitting TRBD1. J was trimmed by 2 bases and V by 3 bases; bases with no gene match: 14. The CDR3 loop spans 18 amino acids. Per germline, CDR1 SGDLS and CDR2 YYNGEE. In DNA, the CDR3 is TGTGCCAGCAGCGAATCAACAACAGGGGGCCTACTAAACTATGGCTACACCTTC. It specifies CASSESTTGGLLNYGYTF.

This chain uses TRBV5-5 with TRBJ1-1; 9 nucleotides align to TRBD1. Per germline, CDR1 SGHKS and CDR2 YYEKEE (reference sequence). This CDR3 region has 14 residues. With V trimmed by 3 bases and J by 4 bases, 4 bases remained unmatched. The CDR3 here is CASSSGQGGTEAFF. The CDR3 DNA reads as TGTGCCAGCAGCTCGGGACAGGGTGGCACTGAAGCTTTCTTT.

V is TRBV6-5 and J is TRBJ1-2, with 7 bases that match TRBD1. The trim removed 4 bases at V and 4 bases at J, leaving 6 bases unmatched. This CDR3 region has 14 residues. Germline assignment: CDR1 MNHEY and CDR2 SVGAGI. CDR3 residues: CASSSSGDSYGYTF. Written as DNA, the CDR3 is TGTGCCAGCAGTTCTTCAGGGGACAGCTATGGCTACACCTTC.

This rearrangement joins TRBV4-1 to TRBJ2-6, with D unclear. The germline V and J ends were trimmed by 0 bases and 2 bases, with 5 bases remaining between them. CDR1 is MGHRA and CDR2 is YSYEKL in the germline V gene. The CDR3 is made up of 15 amino acids. The CDR3 loop reads CASSQEKAGANVLTF. The DNA for the CDR3 is TGCGCCAGCAGCCAAGAGAAGGCTGGGGCCAACGTCCTGACTTTC.

The chain recombines TRBV7-2 with TRBJ1-6, with D unclear. The CDR3 loop spans 15 amino acids. V dropped 4 bases and J dropped 0 bases, with 7 bases sitting between them. Germline values: CDR1 SGHTA, CDR2 FQGNSA. CDR3 DNA sequence: TGTGCCAGCAGCTCCCCCGGCTCCTATAATTCACCCCTCCACTTT. Translated: CASSSPGSYNSPLHF. Filled out from reference TRBV7-2 and TRBJ1-6, the complete variable domain reads GAGVSQSPSNKVTEKGKDVELRCDPISGHTALYWYRQSLGQGLEFLIYFQGNSAPDKSGLPSDRFSAERTGGSVSTLTIQRTQQEDSAVYLCASSSPGSYNSPLHFGNGTRLTVT.

V is TRBV6-1 and J is TRBJ2-7; no reliable D call. CDR1 is MNHNS and CDR2 is SASEGT in the germline V gene. Trimming took 3 bases from V and 9 from J, leaving 27 bases between them. The CDR3 spans 17 residues. The CDR3 sequence is CASSDTLRVGPIFGQYF. The CDR3 bases are TGTGCCAGCAGTGACACACTACGGGTGGGTCCTATCTTCGGGCAGTACTTC.

This clone was detected only a few times. At one end, the junction sequence differs from germline, possibly due to a read error. The chain links TRBV28 to TRBJ1-1, with D unclear. This CDR3 contains 13 residues. Germline V gives CDR1 MDHEN, CDR2 SYDVKM. CDR3 sequence: CASGLTGNTEAFF. DNA of the CDR3: TGTGCCAGCGGTTTGACTGGGAACACTGAAGCTTTCTTT.

The chain uses TRBV6-5 and TRBJ2-4, with 10 bases fitting TRBD1. Losses at the gene ends were 6 bases for V and 1 base for J; bases not matched to a gene: 3. Germline V gene data show CDR1 as MNHEY and CDR2 as SVGAGI. There are 15 residues in the CDR3. CDR3 coding DNA: TGTGCCAGCAGACGGACAGGGGGGGCCAAAAACATTCAGTACTTC. Protein: CASRRTGGAKNIQYF.

This sequence joins TRBV6-6 and TRBJ2-7; the D gene is possibly TRBD2 (6 bases). Trimming stripped 6 bases from V and 6 bases from J, with 15 bases between. This CDR3 is 13 amino acids long. Germline CDR1 reads MNHNY; CDR2 reads SVGAGI (reference sequence). The chain's CDR3 is CASSLRLEGEQYF. DNA of the CDR3: TGTGCCAGCAGCCTGAGACTAGAGGGCGAGCAGTACTTC.

The genes are TRBV28 and TRBJ1-1; 7 nucleotides match TRBD1. Trimming cost V 8 bases and J 6 bases; bases outside gene matches: 9. There are 13 residues in the CDR3. CDR1 MDHEN and CDR2 SYDVKM come from the germline V gene. CDR3 loop: CASRRQGSPEAFF. CDR3 sequence (DNA): TGTGCCAGCCGTAGACAGGGCAGCCCTGAAGCTTTCTTT.

This clone was detected once. The chain uses TRBV7-9 and TRBJ2-3; 8 nucleotides align to TRBD1. The CDR3 extends over 14 amino acids. Unmatched junction bases numbered 6, after V lost 4 bases and J lost 6 bases. From germline, CDR1 is SEHNR and CDR2 FQNEAQ (reference sequence). The DNA of the CDR3 is TGTGCCAGCAGCTATGGGACAGGTTACGATACGCAGTATTTT. It codes for CASSYGTGYDTQYF.

V gene TRBV28 combines with J gene TRBJ2-7; 12 nucleotides line up with TRBD2. The CDR3 has 19 residues. The V gene's germline CDR1 is MDHEN and CDR2 SYDVKM. After removal of 0 bases from V and 0 bases from J, the junction contained 9 bases not matched to a gene. The DNA for the CDR3 is TGTGCCAGCAGTTTATGGCGGACTAGCGGGACATCCTTCTCCTACGAGCAGTACTTC. This gives the protein CASSLWRTSGTSFSYEQYF.

This clone showed up just once. The CDR3 DNA reads as TGTGCCAGCATCCTACAGGTTGAAGCTTTCTTT. Translation: CASILQVEAFF. The gene calls are TRBV6-1 and TRBJ1-1; D may be TRBD1 (5 bases). Germline assignment: CDR1 MNHNS and CDR2 SASEGT. Deletions cut 7 bases from V and 7 bases from J, with 10 bases between. There are 11 residues in the CDR3.

The J gene is TRBJ1-1, the V gene TRBV9; 7 nucleotides line up with TRBD1. V dropped 6 bases and J dropped 1; count of bases not matched to a gene: 3. Germline CDR1 and CDR2: SGDLS and YYNGEE. The CDR3 totals 13 residues. The chain's CDR3 is CASMGQPNTEAFF. The CDR3, as DNA: TGTGCCAGCATGGGACAGCCGAACACTGAAGCTTTCTTT.

This rearrangement joins TRBV5-8 to TRBJ1-2; a weak D match, TRBD1 (5 bases). Trimming took off 4 bases at V and 4 bases at J, with 14 bases between the two ends. This CDR3 has 14 amino acids. Looked up from germline, CDR1 is SGHTS and CDR2 is YDEGEE. CDR3 coding DNA: TGTGCCAGCAGCGCCAAGGGGATGGCCTATGGCTACACCTTC. Translating it yields CASSAKGMAYGYTF.

This clone was seen just once. The gene calls are TRBV2 and TRBJ2-5, with D uncertain. Germline V gives CDR1 SNHLY, CDR2 FYNNEI. Trimming cost V 5 bases and J 3 bases, with 4 bases left between them. The CDR3 length is 11 residues. CDR3 region: CASSLKETQYF. The CDR3 nucleotides read TGTGCCAGCAGTTTAAAAGAGACCCAGTACTTC.